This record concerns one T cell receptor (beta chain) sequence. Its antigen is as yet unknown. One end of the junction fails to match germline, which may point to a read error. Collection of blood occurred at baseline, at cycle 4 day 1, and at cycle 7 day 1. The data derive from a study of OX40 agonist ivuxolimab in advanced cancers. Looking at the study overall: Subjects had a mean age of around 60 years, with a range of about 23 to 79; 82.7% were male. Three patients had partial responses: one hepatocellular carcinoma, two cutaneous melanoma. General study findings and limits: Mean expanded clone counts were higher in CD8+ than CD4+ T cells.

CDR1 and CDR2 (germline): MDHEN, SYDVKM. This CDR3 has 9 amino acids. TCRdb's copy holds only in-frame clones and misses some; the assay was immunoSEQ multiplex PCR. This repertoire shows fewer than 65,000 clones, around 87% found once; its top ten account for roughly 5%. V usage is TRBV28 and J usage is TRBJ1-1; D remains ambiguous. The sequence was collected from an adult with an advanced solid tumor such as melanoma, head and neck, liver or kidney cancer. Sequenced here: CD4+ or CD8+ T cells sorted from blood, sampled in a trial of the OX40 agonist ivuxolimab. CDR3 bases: TGTGCCACTTCCGACGCGCGCTCATTT. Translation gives CATSDARSF.